This T cell receptor (beta chain) was identified in a study of blood T cell repertoires in COVID-19. Study background: Acute and convalescent COVID-19 specimens originated in the United States, Italy and Spain. Sample material is recorded as cDNA or gDNA derived from T cells, B-cell-depleted T cells, or PBMCs.

In the authors' workflow: Nucleated cell number was recorded as an estimate derived from reference gene primer amplification. Profiled with immunoSEQ multiplex PCR; TCRdb holds only in-frame clones, not every one. From that table come the V and J calls and clone size; the DNA was used to work out D and trimming. Of about 280,000 clones in the sample, roughly 85% were seen once. This CDR3 comprises 16 residues. The germline V gene encodes CDR1 MGHRA and CDR2 YSYEKL. V lost 4 bases, J lost 7 bases, and 10 bases stayed unmatched. This clone occurred a few times. The chain is built from TRBV4-1 and TRBJ1-2; 12 positions agree with TRBD1. This TCR was sampled from a man over 45 with active or convalescent COVID-19. Sequenced input: peripheral blood. The CDR3 here is CASSPPGTGGNAGYTF. CDR3 in DNA: TGCGCCAGCAGCCCCCCCGGGACAGGGGGCAATGCTGGCTACACCTTC.